This T cell receptor beta chain emerged from a study of shared clonotypes between healthy human individuals. Per germline, CDR1 MNHNY and CDR2 SVGAGI (reference sequence). The CDR3 has 13 residues. The ends were cut back, 5 bases at V and 2 bases at J, with 8 bases in the middle. Naive CD8 cells were CD45RO-negative, positively selected for CCR7, excluding terminally differentiated effector memory CD45RA+ cells. TCRdb's table, derived via immunoSEQ multiplex PCR, lists solely in-frame clones and lacks some. The data hold more than 2 million clones, with about 95% observed a single time. As to this clone: Its antigen is undetermined.

Findings and caveats of the study: With a handful of donors compared, around 5% of naive CD4 clonotypes were shared. Generation probabilities were higher for clonotypes shared across all four sorted-subset donors than for unshared ones. Estimated richness was generally greater in naive than memory subsets. An effect of sequencing depth on clonotype sharing among donors was expected.

The clonotype was recovered from a man aged 18 to 30 in good health. The specimen was naive CD8+ T cells sorted from blood. V gene TRBV6-6 combines with J gene TRBJ2-3; no reliable D call. CDR3 nucleotide sequence: TGTGCCAGCAGTCGCGTTCCCACAGATACGCAGTATTTT. This encodes CASSRVPTDTQYF.